The sequence of this T cell receptor beta chain was determined in a study of T-cell memory formation after mild COVID-19. About the study: Most TCR clusters belonged to a single donor. Study-level findings and limits: Within pre-infection memory, some responding clones were found, suggesting cross-reactive memory joined.

Germline V gene lookup returns CDR1 LGHDT and CDR2 YNNKEL (reference sequence). The CDR3 consists of 11 residues. This clonotype was counted between two and nine times. Antigen unknown. At one of its ends the junction is not consistent with the germline gene, which may arise from a read error. The authors produced TCR alpha and TCR beta cDNA libraries with sample barcodes and UMIs by 5'RACE using constant-segment primers. TCRdb itself ran the 5' RACE reads through MiXCR, one entry per CDR3 protein. The sample lists about 360,000 distinct CDR3 sequences, 10% to 15% occurring once. Material for sequencing was PBMCs or a T cell subset sorted from them (not recorded which). The source is a man aged 18 to 29 who had mild COVID-19 (a few samples of this study predate the infection). Cell type and time point are not known. The V and J genes are TRBV3-1 and TRBJ1-1; the D is unclear. The CDR3 coding sequence is TGTGCCAGCAGCCTCAACAATGAAGCTTTCTTT. This encodes CASSLNNEAFF.